These 19 T cell receptor beta chains originate from one sample sequenced in a study of blood T cell repertoires in COVID-19. Only in-frame clones appear in the TCRdb table, and some are missing; sequencing was by immunoSEQ multiplex PCR. This table holds 150,000 to 200,000 clones, 82% found once. Sequencing input: peripheral blood. These receptors all come from a woman aged 25 to 39 with acute or convalescent COVID-19.

V usage is TRBV18 and J usage is TRBJ2-5; 12 positions agree with TRBD2. Trimming at V came to 6 bases and at J to 2 bases, leaving 4 bases not matched to a gene. This CDR3 is 15 amino acids long. The V gene's germline CDR1 is KGHSH and CDR2 LQKENI. For the CDR3, the DNA is TGTGCCAGCTCGCGACTAGCGGGGGAACAAGAGACCCAGTACTTC. Amino acids: CASSRLAGEQETQYF.

This rearrangement joins TRBV11-2 to TRBJ1-1; the D gene is possibly TRBD1 (5 bases). Germline CDR1 is SGHAT and CDR2 is FQNNGV. V was cut by 3 bases and J by 6 bases, with 14 bases left in between. There are 14 residues in the CDR3. This chain's CDR3 is CASSFGTSSSEAFF. CDR3 bases: TGTGCCAGCAGCTTCGGGACTAGCTCCTCTGAAGCTTTCTTT.

This chain links TRBV30 with TRBJ2-1, with TRBD2 matching 10 bases. The CDR3 has 13 amino acids. Germline-derived CDR1 and CDR2 are GTSNPN and SVGIG (reference sequence). The J segment lost 3 bases and the V segment lost 8 bases, leaving 4 bases of the junction unmatched. The CDR3 sequence: CAIEREGYNEQFF. As DNA, the CDR3 is TGTGCCATAGAGCGGGAGGGCTACAATGAGCAGTTCTTC. Drawing the rest from reference TRBV30 and TRBJ2-1, the complete variable domain is SQTIHQWPATLVQPVGSPLSLECTVEGTSNPNLYWYRQAAGRGLQLLFYSVGIGQISSEVPQNLSASRPQDRQFILSSKKLLLSDSGFYLCAIEREGYNEQFFGPGTRLTVL.

The gene calls are TRBV7-2 and TRBJ2-7; tentatively, D is TRBD2 (5 bases). From germline, CDR1 is SGHTA and CDR2 FQGNSA. Trimming left V 1 base short and J 7 bases short, with 17 bases between. This CDR3 contains 15 residues. CDR3 sequence reads: CASSLVQVLRREQYF. Written as DNA, the CDR3 is TGTGCCAGCAGCTTAGTCCAGGTACTTAGGAGGGAGCAGTACTTC.

This chain links TRBV7-9 with TRBJ2-2; TRBD1 matches 9 bases. This CDR3 comprises 14 residues. CDR1 and CDR2 (germline): SEHNR, FQNEAQ (reference sequence). The V and J ends lost 6 bases and 8 bases, in that order; junction bases with no gene match: 7. As DNA, the CDR3 is TGTGCCAGCAGATCTACAGGGGGCGCAGGGGAGCTGTTTTTT. Protein: CASRSTGGAGELFF.

V is TRBV29-1 and J is TRBJ2-5, with 9 bases that match TRBD1. In germline, CDR1 is SQVTM, CDR2 ANQGSEA. The CDR3 totals 13 residues. V lost 7 bases, J lost 5 bases, and 8 bases stayed unmatched. CDR3 in DNA: TGCAGCGCCGGGGGACAGGGCTGGGAGACCCAGTACTTC. Translated, it gives CSAGGQGWETQYF.

The chain recombines TRBV7-2 with TRBJ1-1; 10 bases are a match to TRBD1. The V gene end was trimmed by 1 base and the J gene end by 5 bases; junction bases not matched to a gene: 4. CDR3 length equals 15 residues. In germline, CDR1 is SGHTA, CDR2 FQGNSA. The CDR3 loop is CASSLGTGGSTEAFF. In DNA form, the CDR3 reads TGTGCCAGCAGCTTAGGGACAGGGGGAAGTACTGAAGCTTTCTTT.

The chain is built from TRBV9 and TRBJ1-1; D is possibly TRBD1 (6 bases). There are 13 residues in the CDR3. Germline CDR1 is SGDLS and CDR2 is YYNGEE. The V gene lost 4 bases and the J gene lost 6 bases, with 13 bases spanning the gap. CDR3 sequence (DNA): TGTGCCAGCAGCCCTGGGGGCGTCGCTGAAGCTTTCTTT. This codes for CASSPGGVAEAFF.

This sequence joins TRBV5-1 and TRBJ2-1; the D gene is possibly TRBD2 (5 bases). This CDR3 has 15 residues. Germline CDR1 is SGHRS and CDR2 is YFSETQ. Trimming pared 2 bases from V and 1 base from J, leaving 10 bases between. This CDR3 reads CASSLGGLSYNEQFF. CDR3 nucleotide sequence: TGCGCCAGCAGCTTAGGCGGGTTATCCTACAATGAGCAGTTCTTC.

The V call is TRBV9, the J call TRBJ2-7; TRBD1 agrees at 9 bases. The CDR3 extends over 15 amino acids. V shed 3 bases and J 0 bases; nucleotides not matched to a gene: 4. Germline V lookup: CDR1 SGDLS, CDR2 YYNGEE. The CDR3 reads CASSAGQGVSYEQYF. In nucleotides, the CDR3 is TGTGCCAGCAGCGCGGGACAGGGAGTCTCCTACGAGCAGTACTTC.

V gene TRBV4-1 combines with J gene TRBJ2-3; D is unresolved. The CDR3 has 16 residues. Trimming removed 6 bases from V and 3 bases from J, with 19 bases in between. Germline CDR1 is MGHRA and CDR2 is YSYEKL. CDR3 sequence (DNA): TGCGCCAGCAGTGCCGACTTGGATGGCAATACAGATACGCAGTATTTT. Translated: CASSADLDGNTDTQYF.

This clone was detected once. The J gene is TRBJ1-1, the V gene TRBV5-1; D uncertain. This CDR3 has 14 amino acids. Germline values: CDR1 SGHRS, CDR2 YFSETQ. The V end was cut by 0 bases, the J end by 1 base, with 7 bases between. CDR3 loop: CASSLGQKNTEAFF. CDR3 coding DNA: TGCGCCAGCAGCTTGGGACAAAAGAACACTGAAGCTTTCTTT.

This chain uses TRBV12-3 or TRBV12-4 with TRBJ1-4; tentative D call: TRBD1 (6 bases). V dropped 4 bases and J dropped 10 bases, with 7 bases sitting between them. The CDR3 is 11 residues long. The CDR3 sequence is CASSSGVKLFF. DNA for the CDR3: TGTGCCAGCAGTTCAGGGGTAAAACTGTTTTTT.

The chain has TRBV7-2 and TRBJ1-5; a weak D match, TRBD1 (5 bases). V was pared by 1 base and J by 8 bases, with 15 bases between. This CDR3 spans 15 amino acids. Germline V lookup: CDR1 SGHTA, CDR2 FQGNSA. In nucleotides, the CDR3 is TGTGCCAGCAGCTTAGGAGTACAGGTCGTAGAGCCCCAGCATTTT. This sequence encodes CASSLGVQVVEPQHF.

This chain uses TRBV5-8 with TRBJ1-5; D gene ambiguous. V was pared by 4 bases and J by 7 bases, with 15 bases between. The CDR3 is 14 residues long. Germline CDR1 SGHTS, CDR2 YDEGEE. CDR3 sequence (DNA): TGTGCCAGCAGCATCCCTAGGAGGAGGCAGCCCCAGCATTTT. Amino acid sequence: CASSIPRRRQPQHF.

CDR3 residues: CSVGVKGQIYGYTF. CDR3 nucleotides: TGCAGCGTTGGAGTTAAGGGACAGATCTATGGCTACACCTTC. The chain carries TRBV29-1 and TRBJ1-2; 7 bases align to TRBD1. Trimming took 4 bases from V and 4 from J; bases not matched to a gene: 9. Germline assignment: CDR1 SQVTM and CDR2 ANQGSEA. This CDR3 region has 14 residues.

This clone has just one count. The J gene is TRBJ1-1, the V gene TRBV6-5; no firm D call. CDR3 length equals 11 residues. The germline V gene has CDR1 MNHEY and CDR2 SVGAGI. The V and J ends lost 7 bases and 10 bases respectively, with 13 bases between them. CDR3 in DNA: TGTGCCAGCATCCGAGGTTGGGTAGCTTTCTTT. This encodes CASIRGWVAFF.

This chain uses TRBV6-5 with TRBJ2-7, with TRBD2 identical over 10 bases. The germline CDR1 and CDR2 sequences are MNHEY and SVGAGI. V dropped 4 bases and J dropped 4; count of bases not matched to a gene: 7. This CDR3 has 15 residues. The CDR3 DNA reads TGTGCCAGCAGTTCCCTAGCGGGAGTGGGGTACGAGCAGTACTTC. Translated: CASSSLAGVGYEQYF.

The genes are TRBV6-2 or TRBV6-3 and TRBJ2-3; D is possibly TRBD2 (6 bases). CDR1 and CDR2 (germline): MNHEY, SVGEGT. Trimming took 4 bases from V and 2 from J, leaving 13 bases between them. The CDR3 length is 15 residues. The DNA for the CDR3 is TGTGCCAGCAGTTCCTGGCGGGAACCCACAGATACGCAGTATTTT. Protein: CASSSWREPTDTQYF.